Here is one TCR beta chain with its context. No antigen is known for it. This specimen comes from a study of T cells in localized non-small cell lung cancer. Whole-study results and caveats: Longer survival (overall) was linked to higher T cell density in blood. Paired adjacent lung recovered a median around 60 of the top 100 tumor clones. Adjacent uninvolved lung tissue had the highest T cell clonality, exceeding tumor.

Germline V lookup: CDR1 SQVTM, CDR2 ANQGSEA. V lost 7 bases to trimming and J lost 13 bases; unmatched junction nucleotides: 8. This CDR3 has 11 residues. The data were produced by immunoSEQ multiplex PCR, yet TCRdb's version contains in-frame clones alone and is incomplete. The sample shows about 48,000 clones, around three quarters of them seen only once. V and J are TRBV29-1 and TRBJ1-2; 11 nucleotides agree with TRBD1. The sequence was obtained from a man aged 40-75 years with stage I squamous cell lung carcinoma. The sequencing used peripheral blood, collected before any cancer treatment. The CDR3 DNA follows: TGCAGCGATAGGACAGGGGGCGCGGTCACCTTC. Its protein product is CSDRTGGAVTF. The variable domain in full, with the rest retrieved from reference TRBV29-1 and TRBJ1-2, is SAVISQKPSRDICQRGTSLTIQCQVDSQVTMMFWYRQQPGQSLTLIATANQGSEATYESGFVIDKFPISRPNLTFSTLTVSNMSPEDSSIYLCSDRTGGAVTFGSGTRLTVV.